This T cell receptor beta chain came from a study of blood T cell repertoires in COVID-19 (dated by TCRdb to 2019 to 2021). Notes on the research overall: Samples from collaborators originated in the United States, Italy and Spain and spanned both the acute and convalescent phases of COVID-19. Deeply sampled blood TCRbeta repertoires from subjects exposed to, actively infected with, or recovered from COVID-19 were included in the dataset. The prospective study material was composed of cDNA or gDNA derived from T cells, B-cell-depleted T cells, or PBMCs. The samples were drawn from the first 160 participants of the ongoing ImmuneRACE study and from over 950 subjects provided by 6 global collaborators. Sample metadata almost always included a de-identified subject ID, COVID-19 status, age in years and sex. A freely available public database, intended as a resource for researchers studying the immune response to SARS-CoV-2, is where the repertoires were released. Where available, HLA class I and class II types were taken from metadata supplied by the sample provider and were not determined by assay-based typing.

Study-wide conclusions, independent of this receptor: How much clinical and demographic metadata was included differed by source and by participant, and the metadata was provided uncurated.

Looking up the germline V gene yields CDR1 SGDLS and CDR2 YYNGEE. The CDR3, from cysteine to phenylalanine, totals 14 residues. The CDR3 DNA has 42 bases and is translated from base 1. V loses 3 bases of germline sequence and J loses 1 base, and the interval between the two ends is 5 bases. Comments on this clone: What this receptor recognizes is not known. No base qualities exist here, and no much larger clone lies one base off it.

TCRbeta CDR3 regions were amplified from genomic DNA by means of the immunoSEQ Assay, a bias-controlled multiplex PCR. The study's processing was this. Nucleated cell counts per sample were estimated from amplification of reference gene primers within the assay. Sequence reads were collapsed and filtered to measure the absolute abundance of every unique TCRbeta CDR3 rearrangement. Productive Simpson clonality was computed per sample as the square root of Simpson's diversity index over productive rearrangements. TCRdb carries this immuneACCESS record with in-frame sequences only. Its versions omit some clonotypes, under half of them owing to an unresolved V gene in the studies checked, with the rest unexplained. D and trimming come from the DNA, and the V and J calls and clone size come from that table. For this sample there are 200,000 to 250,000 clones; 80% appear just once. The ten largest clones add up to 9.5% to 15% of the sample.

Whole blood was collected in K2EDTA tubes by collaborating institutions according to the institutions' own protocols. For TCRbeta analysis, collaborator samples were shipped as frozen whole blood, as isolated PBMCs, or as DNA extracted from either sample type. This chain joins TRBV9 to TRBJ2-6, with no confident D gene call. This clonotype was sampled from a human donor in a cohort sampled during active COVID-19. Sample: peripheral blood. The base sequence is TGTGCCAGCAGCGGGGCTTCTGGGGCCAACGTCCTGACTTTC. It specifies CASSGASGANVLTF.